The 29 T cell receptor beta chains presented below share a single source sample, sequenced in a study of T cell responses to AZD1222 COVID-19 vaccine. Here immunoSEQ multiplex PCR was the method, and the copy in TCRdb shows in-frame clones only, minus some. The sample carries some 130,000 clones, under 90% recorded once. Sequencing was performed on peripheral blood, taken on day 0 of AZD1222 vaccination. These receptors were collected from an adult in good health.

The genes are TRBV7-9 and TRBJ2-7, with D unresolved. Looked up from germline, CDR1 is SEHNR and CDR2 is FQNEAQ (reference sequence). V was clipped by 5 bases and J by 1 base, with 12 bases between them. This CDR3 is 14 amino acids long. The DNA of the CDR3 is TGTGCCAGCAGCATACGGACGGCATCCTACGAGCAGTACTTC. Translation gives CASSIRTASYEQYF.

This chain connects TRBV2 to TRBJ1-5; 10 bases are shared with TRBD1. This CDR3 comprises 15 residues. The germline V gene encodes CDR1 SNHLY and CDR2 FYNNEI. V was clipped by 2 bases and J by 6 bases; unmatched bases: 4. The CDR3: CASSEFDRGLQPQHF. In nucleotides, the CDR3 is TGTGCCAGCAGTGAATTCGACAGGGGGCTTCAGCCCCAGCATTTT.

The chain employs TRBV10-2 and TRBJ1-1, with D perhaps matching TRBD1 (5 bases). The CDR3 covers 16 residues. The germline V and J ends were trimmed by 5 bases and 8 bases, with 24 bases remaining between them. Germline V gives CDR1 WSHSY, CDR2 SAAADI. This chain's CDR3 is CASSSPRDGLRKEAFF. The CDR3 nucleotides are TGCGCCAGCAGTTCCCCCCGGGACGGACTACGTAAAGAAGCTTTCTTT.

In DNA form, the CDR3 reads TGTGCCAGCAGTGAAGGGGGGGGATCTGGCAATCAGCCCCAGCATTTT. Protein sequence: CASSEGGGSGNQPQHF. The chain uses TRBV6-4 and TRBJ1-5, with D possibly being TRBD1 (6 bases). The CDR3 runs 16 residues. Trimming took 3 bases from V and 2 from J, leaving 14 bases between them. The germline V gene encodes CDR1 MRHNA and CDR2 SNTAGT.

The chain links TRBV9 to TRBJ1-1, with D possibly TRBD1 on 5 matching bases. Trimming pared 2 bases from V and 1 base from J, leaving 9 bases between. The CDR3 has 14 amino acids. CDR1 is SGDLS and CDR2 is YYNGEE in the germline V gene. The CDR3 region has the DNA TGTGCCAGCAGCGTGGACCAGGGGAACACTGAAGCTTTCTTT. Residues: CASSVDQGNTEAFF.

The J gene is TRBJ1-2, the V gene TRBV30; 8 nucleotides agree with TRBD1. The CDR3 loop spans 14 amino acids. Looked up from germline, CDR1 is GTSNPN and CDR2 is SVGIG (reference sequence). V trimming: 0 bases; J trimming: 6 bases; junction bases outside the gene matches: 6. CDR3 region: CAWSVQAGGDGYTF. CDR3 in DNA: TGTGCCTGGAGTGTACAAGCAGGGGGCGATGGCTACACCTTC.

CDR3 nucleotide sequence: TGTGCCTGGAGTGTACACCAGCTCGGCAATCAGCCCCAGCATTTT. This translates into CAWSVHQLGNQPQHF. The chain recombines TRBV30 with TRBJ1-5; D unclear. This CDR3 region has 15 residues. Germline-derived CDR1 and CDR2 are GTSNPN and SVGIG (reference sequence). V dropped 0 bases and J dropped 2 bases, with 11 bases sitting between them.

V usage is TRBV5-8 and J usage is TRBJ1-2; D gene ambiguous. The CDR3 loop spans 14 amino acids. Trimming shortened V by 0 bases and J by 4 bases, and 10 bases separated the two germline ends. In germline, CDR1 is SGHTS, CDR2 YDEGEE. CDR3 in amino acids: CASSLDGLGYGYTF. Written as DNA, the CDR3 is TGTGCCAGCAGCTTGGACGGACTCGGCTATGGCTACACCTTC.

A few counts support this clone. Its ends do not fully match the called genes, so a read error is possible. The genes are TRBV7-7 and TRBJ2-7; the D call may be TRBD1 or TRBD2 (6 bases each). The CDR3 has 13 amino acids. Germline values: CDR1 SSHAT, CDR2 FNYEAQ (reference sequence). The CDR3 DNA is TGTGCTAGCAGCTTAGAATCGGGGGCGCGGCAGTACTTC. Translated, it gives CASSLESGARQYF.

This chain joins TRBV6-2 or TRBV6-3 and TRBJ1-1; possibly TRBD1 for D (6 bases). The CDR3 is made up of 17 amino acids. Trimming took 2 bases from V and 2 from J, leaving 18 bases between them. CDR1 and CDR2 (germline): MNHEY, SVGEGT. The CDR3 is CASSYQSTGKANTEAFF. Written as DNA, the CDR3 is TGTGCCAGCAGTTACCAAAGCACAGGGAAGGCAAACACTGAAGCTTTCTTT.

The V and J genes are TRBV4-2 and TRBJ2-6, with 7 bases matching TRBD1. The CDR3 consists of 18 residues. V lost 4 bases to trimming and J lost 0 bases; unmatched junction nucleotides: 9. Germline V lookup: CDR1 LGHNA, CDR2 YNFKEQ. In nucleotides, the CDR3 is TGTGCCAGCAGCCCCATAATAGACAGGGACTCTGGGGCCAACGTCCTGACTTTC. It encodes CASSPIIDRDSGANVLTF.

V and J are TRBV6-5 and TRBJ2-2; D may be TRBD1 or TRBD2 (5 bases each). The germline V and J ends were trimmed by 8 bases and 7 bases, with 14 bases remaining between them. This CDR3 has 13 amino acids. The germline CDR1 and CDR2 sequences are MNHEY and SVGAGI. CDR3: CASGAGSVGELFF. The CDR3 DNA follows: TGTGCCAGCGGAGCAGGGAGCGTCGGGGAGCTGTTTTTT.

The chain joins TRBV20-1 to TRBJ1-1; D is undetermined. The CDR3 contains 10 residues. The V end lost 4 bases, the J end lost 4 bases, and 4 bases lay between the germline ends. From germline, CDR1 is DFQATT and CDR2 SNEGSKA (reference sequence). CDR3 sequence: CSATSTEAFF. CDR3 nucleotide sequence: TGCAGTGCTACTAGCACTGAAGCTTTCTTT.

This chain connects TRBV7-3 to TRBJ2-1, with 8 bases matching TRBD2. J was trimmed by 12 bases and V by 2 bases; bases with no gene match: 12. This CDR3 comprises 15 residues. CDR1 and CDR2 from the germline V gene are SGHTA and FQGTGA. CDR3 residues: CASSLLPAGARRQFF. The CDR3, as DNA: TGTGCCAGCAGCTTATTGCCAGCGGGGGCCCGGAGGCAGTTCTTC.

The count of this clone is one. This sequence joins TRBV12-3 or TRBV12-4 and TRBJ1-6; no firm D call. This CDR3 contains 12 residues. Trimming cost V 3 bases and J 7 bases, with 4 bases left between them. In nucleotides, the CDR3 is TGTGCCAGCAGTTTTAGGAATTCACCCCTCCACTTT. It specifies CASSFRNSPLHF.

V is TRBV11-2 and J is TRBJ1-2, with D maybe TRBD1 (5 bases). V shed 5 bases and J shed 4 bases, with 17 bases lying between them. The germline CDR1 and CDR2 sequences are SGHAT and FQNNGV. There are 15 residues in the CDR3. This CDR3 reads CASSPLKGLIYGYTF. The DNA for the CDR3 is TGTGCCAGCAGCCCCCTTAAGGGACTGATCTATGGCTACACCTTC. The whole variable domain, remainder taken from reference TRBV11-2 and TRBJ1-2, is EAGVAQSPRYKIIEKRQSVAFWCNPISGHATLYWYQQILGQGPKLLIQFQNNGVVDDSQLPKDRFSAERLKGVDSTLKIQPAKLEDSAVYLCASSPLKGLIYGYTFGSGTRLTVV.

The chain combines TRBV6-6 with TRBJ1-6; TRBD1 is a possible D gene (6 bases). V gave up 6 bases and J gave up 6 bases, with 18 bases separating them. The CDR3 sequence is 16 residues long. CDR1 MNHNY and CDR2 SVGAGI come from the germline V gene (reference sequence). CDR3 sequence (DNA): TGTGCCAGCAGCCCCCAGGGGCAGAGGGGTAATTCACCCCTCCACTTT. Amino acids: CASSPQGQRGNSPLHF.

The V call is TRBV11-1, the J call TRBJ1-4; maybe TRBD1 (5 bases). V was clipped by 4 bases and J by 4 bases, with 10 bases between them. The CDR3 contains 14 residues. Germline V CDR1 and CDR2: SGHAT, FQDESV (reference sequence). In DNA form, the CDR3 reads TGTGCCAGCAGCTCCCGGGACGGTAATGAAAAACTGTTTTTT. This codes for CASSSRDGNEKLFF.

The chain carries TRBV18 and TRBJ2-3, with D perhaps given as TRBD1 or TRBD2 (5 bases each). This CDR3 region has 14 residues. Trimming removed 5 bases at V and 4 bases at J, with 13 bases between. Germline V gives CDR1 KGHSH, CDR2 LQKENI. In nucleotides, the CDR3 is TGTGCCAGCTCATGGGCTGGGGGACCAGATACGCAGTATTTT. It is translated as CASSWAGGPDTQYF.

The chain links TRBV14 to TRBJ2-7; TRBD1 agrees at 7 bases. The CDR3 is made up of 14 amino acids. Germline CDR1 SGHDN, CDR2 FVKESK. The V gene end was trimmed by 1 base and the J gene end by 3 bases; junction bases not matched to a gene: 3. CDR3 in amino acids: CASSQGSGGYEQYF. DNA for the CDR3: TGTGCCAGCAGCCAAGGGTCAGGGGGCTACGAGCAGTACTTC.

The chain is built from TRBV19 and TRBJ1-5; a possible D gene is TRBD1 (5 bases). Germline CDR1 LNHDA, CDR2 SQIVND (reference sequence). The CDR3 contains 14 residues. Trimming shortened V by 3 bases and J by 5 bases, and 11 bases separated the two germline ends. The CDR3 DNA follows: TGTGCCAGTAGTATTGAGGGACTGTATCAGCCCCAGCATTTT. It codes for CASSIEGLYQPQHF.

This chain joins TRBV9 and TRBJ1-2, with a tentative D call TRBD1 (5 bases). Trimming cost V 3 bases and J 4 bases, with 16 bases left between them. Germline CDR1 reads SGDLS; CDR2 reads YYNGEE. CDR3 length: 15 amino acids. In DNA, the CDR3 is TGTGCCAGCAGCGGGCCAGAGACAGAAACCTATGGCTACACCTTC. Translated, it gives CASSGPETETYGYTF.

The rearrangement joins TRBV29-1 to TRBJ1-2; no clear D gene. From germline, CDR1 is SQVTM and CDR2 ANQGSEA. The CDR3 sequence is 9 residues long. V was clipped by 3 bases and J by 8 bases, with 4 bases between them. The CDR3 DNA is TGCAGCGTTGAGCGGGGCTACACCTTC. Protein: CSVERGYTF.

The chain recombines TRBV19 with TRBJ1-4, with D perhaps matching TRBD1 (6 bases). V dropped 7 bases and J dropped 8 bases, with 8 bases sitting between them. The CDR3 sequence is 11 residues long. The V gene's germline CDR1 is LNHDA and CDR2 SQIVND (reference sequence). The CDR3 spells CASNQGEKLFF. The CDR3 DNA reads as TGTGCCAGTAATCAGGGGGAAAAACTGTTTTTT.

This chain links TRBV4-1 with TRBJ1-3; D is undetermined. The CDR3 has 18 residues. The germline CDR1 and CDR2 sequences are MGHRA and YSYEKL. With 5 bases removed from V and 0 bases from J, the gap between germline ends came to 20 bases. The DNA for the CDR3 is TGCGCCAGCAGCGTCCTCCCTGCAGCCCTCATCTCTGGAAACACCATATATTTT. Amino acid sequence: CASSVLPAALISGNTIYF.

The rearrangement joins TRBV3-1 (or the pseudogene TRBV3-2) to TRBJ2-3; D ambiguous. V was trimmed by 2 bases and J by 8 bases, leaving 8 bases between them. CDR1 and CDR2 from the germline V gene are LGHDT and YNNKEL (reference sequence). The CDR3 runs 12 residues. The CDR3 DNA is TGTGCCAGCAGCCAATCTCAAGGTACGCAGTATTTT. Translation: CASSQSQGTQYF.

This clone showed up just once. J is TRBJ1-2 and V is TRBV6-1, with no clear D. The CDR3 spans 13 residues. The germline V gene has CDR1 MNHNS and CDR2 SASEGT. V dropped 3 bases and J dropped 4 bases, with 9 bases sitting between them. This CDR3 is CASSDTDFYGYTF. CDR3 bases: TGTGCCAGCAGTGACACAGACTTCTATGGCTACACCTTC.

This sequence joins TRBV7-3 and TRBJ1-1; perhaps TRBD1 as D (5 bases). The germline CDR1 and CDR2 sequences are SGHTA and FQGTGA. Trimming removed 6 bases at V and 1 base at J, with 9 bases between. This CDR3 comprises 13 residues. CDR3 nucleotide sequence: TGTGCCAGCAGTATTCAGGGGAACACTGAAGCTTTCTTT. It encodes CASSIQGNTEAFF. Full variable domain (rest looked up from reference TRBV7-3 and TRBJ1-1): GAGVSQTPSNKVTEKGKYVELRCDPISGHTALYWYRQSLGQGPEFLIYFQGTGAADDSGLPNDRFFAVRPEGSVSTLKIQRTERGDSAVYLCASSIQGNTEAFFGQGTRLTVV.

The chain has TRBV3-1 (or the pseudogene TRBV3-2) and TRBJ1-2, with a possible D match to TRBD1 (6 bases). Germline V gives CDR1 LGHDT, CDR2 YNNKEL (reference sequence). V was shortened by 1 base and J by 8 bases, with 17 bases between the two germline ends. The CDR3 extends over 15 amino acids. CDR3 protein: CASSQGDRWRSGYTF. CDR3 DNA sequence: TGTGCCAGCAGCCAAGGTGACAGGTGGCGGTCAGGCTACACCTTC.